The clone carrying this T cell receptor (beta chain) was seen a handful of times. What it binds is not known. These data originate in a study of T-cell memory formation after mild COVID-19. V lost 10 bases and J 4 bases, leaving 16 bases between the germline ends. Looked up from germline, CDR1 is SNHLY and CDR2 is FYNNEI. This CDR3 comprises 13 residues. Using its own MiXCR run on the 5' RACE reads, TCRdb lists one record per CDR3 protein. The profile shows more than 80,000 distinct CDR3 sequences, over 15% of them singletons. Study results and limitations: Whether second-wave clones peaking at day 37 were SARS-CoV-2 specific went unconfirmed. Among contracting clones, CD4+ were mainly CM/EM and CD8+ enriched in EMRA. Day 15 to 85 contracting clones showed balanced CD4/CD8; later expanders leaned CD4+.

This sequence was found in an adult woman who had mild COVID-19 (a few samples of this study predate the infection). Cell type and time point are not known. The source material was PBMCs or a T cell subset sorted from them (not recorded which). The J gene is TRBJ1-2, the V gene TRBV2; D is unresolved. The CDR3 nucleotides read TGTGCCATCTTCACACCCCTAGGCTATGGCTACACCTTC. Encoded protein: CAIFTPLGYGYTF.